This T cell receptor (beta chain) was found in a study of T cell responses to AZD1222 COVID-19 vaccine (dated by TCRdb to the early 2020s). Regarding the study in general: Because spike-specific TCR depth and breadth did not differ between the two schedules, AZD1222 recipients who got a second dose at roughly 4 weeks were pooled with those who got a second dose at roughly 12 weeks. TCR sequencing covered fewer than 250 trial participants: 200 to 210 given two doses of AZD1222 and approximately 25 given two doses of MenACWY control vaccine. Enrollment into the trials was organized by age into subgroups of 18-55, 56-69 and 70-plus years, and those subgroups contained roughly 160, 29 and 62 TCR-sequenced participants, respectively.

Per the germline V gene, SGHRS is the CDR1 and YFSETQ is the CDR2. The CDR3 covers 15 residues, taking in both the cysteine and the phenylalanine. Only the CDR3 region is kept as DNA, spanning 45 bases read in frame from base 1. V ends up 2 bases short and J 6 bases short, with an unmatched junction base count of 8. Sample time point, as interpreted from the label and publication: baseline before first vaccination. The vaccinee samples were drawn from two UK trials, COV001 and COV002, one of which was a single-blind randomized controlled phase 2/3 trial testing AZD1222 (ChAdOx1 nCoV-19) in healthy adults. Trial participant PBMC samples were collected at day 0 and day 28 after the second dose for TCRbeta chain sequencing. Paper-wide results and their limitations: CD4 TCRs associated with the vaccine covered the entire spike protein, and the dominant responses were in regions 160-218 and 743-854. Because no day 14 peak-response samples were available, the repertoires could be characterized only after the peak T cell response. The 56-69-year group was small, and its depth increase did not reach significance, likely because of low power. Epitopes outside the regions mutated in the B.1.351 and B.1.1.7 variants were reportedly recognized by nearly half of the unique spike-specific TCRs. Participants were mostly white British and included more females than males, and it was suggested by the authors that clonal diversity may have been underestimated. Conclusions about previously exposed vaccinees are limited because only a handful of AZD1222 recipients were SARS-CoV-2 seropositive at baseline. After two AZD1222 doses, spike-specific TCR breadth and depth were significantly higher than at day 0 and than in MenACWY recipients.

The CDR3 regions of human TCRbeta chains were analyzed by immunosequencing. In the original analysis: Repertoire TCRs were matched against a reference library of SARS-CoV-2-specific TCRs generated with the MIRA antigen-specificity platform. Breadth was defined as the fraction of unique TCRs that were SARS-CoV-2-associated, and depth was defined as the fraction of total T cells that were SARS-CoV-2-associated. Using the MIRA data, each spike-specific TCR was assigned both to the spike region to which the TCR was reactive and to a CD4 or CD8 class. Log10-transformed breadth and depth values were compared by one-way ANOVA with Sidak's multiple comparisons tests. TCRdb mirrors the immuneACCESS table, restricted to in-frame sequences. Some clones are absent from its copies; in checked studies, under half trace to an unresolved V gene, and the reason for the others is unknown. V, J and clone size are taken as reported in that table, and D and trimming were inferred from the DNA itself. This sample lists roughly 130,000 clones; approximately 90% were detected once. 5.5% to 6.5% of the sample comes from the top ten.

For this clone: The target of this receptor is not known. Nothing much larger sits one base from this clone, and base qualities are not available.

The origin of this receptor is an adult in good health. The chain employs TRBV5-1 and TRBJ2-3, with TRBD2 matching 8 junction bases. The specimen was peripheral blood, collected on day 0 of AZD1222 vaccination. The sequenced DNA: TGCGCCAGCAGCTTTTCAAGCGGGAGTGCGGATACGCAGTATTTT. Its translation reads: CASSFSSGSADTQYF. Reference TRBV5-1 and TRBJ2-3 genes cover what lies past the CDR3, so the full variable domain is KAGVTQTPRYLIKTRGQQVTLSCSPISGHRSVSWYQQTPGQGLQFLFEYFSETQRNKGNFPGRFSGRQFSNSRSEMNVSTLELGDSALYLCASSFSSGSADTQYFGPGTRLTVL.